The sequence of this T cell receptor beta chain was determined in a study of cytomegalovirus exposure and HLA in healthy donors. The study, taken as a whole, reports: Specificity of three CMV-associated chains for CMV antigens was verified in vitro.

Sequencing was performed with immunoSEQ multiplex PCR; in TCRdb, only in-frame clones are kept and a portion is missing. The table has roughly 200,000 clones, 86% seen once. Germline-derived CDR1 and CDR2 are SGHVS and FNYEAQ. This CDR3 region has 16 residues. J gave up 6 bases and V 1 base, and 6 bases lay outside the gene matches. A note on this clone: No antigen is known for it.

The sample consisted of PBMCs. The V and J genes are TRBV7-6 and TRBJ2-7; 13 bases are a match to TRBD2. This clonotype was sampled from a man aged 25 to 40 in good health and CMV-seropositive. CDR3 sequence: CASSLGVWTSGGEQYF. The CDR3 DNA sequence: TGTGCCAGCAGCTTAGGGGTCTGGACTAGCGGGGGCGAGCAGTACTTC.